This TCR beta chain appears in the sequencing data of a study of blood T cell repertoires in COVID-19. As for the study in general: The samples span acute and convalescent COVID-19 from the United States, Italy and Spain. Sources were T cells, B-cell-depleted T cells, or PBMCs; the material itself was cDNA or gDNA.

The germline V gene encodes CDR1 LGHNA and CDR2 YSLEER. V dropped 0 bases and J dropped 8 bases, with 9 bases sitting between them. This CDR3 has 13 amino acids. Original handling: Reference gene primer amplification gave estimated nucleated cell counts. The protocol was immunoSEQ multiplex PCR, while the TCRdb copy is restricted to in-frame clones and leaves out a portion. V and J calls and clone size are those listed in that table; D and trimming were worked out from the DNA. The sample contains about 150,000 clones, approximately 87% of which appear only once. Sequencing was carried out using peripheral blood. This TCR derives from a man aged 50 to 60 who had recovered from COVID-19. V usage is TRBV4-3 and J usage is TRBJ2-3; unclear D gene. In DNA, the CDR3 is TGCGCCAGCAGCCAAGATACCGGGTCTACGCAGTATTTT. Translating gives CASSQDTGSTQYF.